This TCR beta chain was recorded in a study of T cells in Graves' hyperthyroidism and ophthalmopathy (dated by TCRdb to the late 2010s). In terms of the full investigation: Peripheral blood samples were taken at the time of initial diagnosis, prior to any treatment. TCR V-J signatures able to tell the groups apart were searched for in a discovery cohort of approximately 95 patients, of whom approximately 40 had Graves' ophthalmopathy and roughly 58 had stable Graves' hyperthyroidism. Prospective prediction of ophthalmopathy was tested in an independent validation cohort of about 19 hyperthyroidism patients and 17 patients who later progressed to ophthalmopathy. The 90 or so discovery patients were randomly split 7:3 into training and test sets. Thyroid tissue and blood T-cell repertoires from six Graves' hyperthyroidism patients were also compared in the study. After sampling, hyperthyroidism patients received methimazole starting at 30 mg daily, and ophthalmopathy patients received high-dose intravenous methylprednisolone. The paper describes TCR Vbeta CDR3 sequencing of more than 120 peripheral blood samples, made up of roughly 40 ophthalmopathy patients, some 80 hyperthyroidism patients and 17 progressor patients.

TCR beta CDR3 regions were amplified from RNA transcripts. For the first round of RT-PCR on the TCR CDR3, the HTBI primer set was used together with the Qiagen OneStep RT-PCR kit. The libraries were constructed in a second round of multiplex PCR and then size-selected and purified. Libraries were sequenced paired-end with 100 bp reads on an Illumina HiSeq2000. Per the source publication's procedure: SOAPnuke was used to process the raw data, with reads discarded if the reads contained adapters or uncalled bases, had a mean Phred below 15, or lacked an exact constant-primer or identifier match. High-quality paired reads were merged with COPE v1.2.5, and unique nucleotide sequences were defined as clonotypes. Clonotypes were aligned to IMGT TRBV, TRBD and TRBJ reference segments using MiTCR v1.1. Analysis was restricted to V-J combinations with a frequency above 0.0001, which covered roughly 99% of repertoires. The TCS score was defined as F50 (clonal expansion) divided by E x V (chaos), with BLOSUM62-based TCRdist calculated between CDR3 peptides within each V-J. Welch's t-statistics and random forest reduced some 510 V-J features to about 12, which were used in a naive Bayes classifier (R e1071). TCRdb reprocessing: public reads trimmed at Q25 with fastp, clones called with MiXCR, in-frame beta chains kept. Every entry covers one CDR3 protein and lists the most common genes and DNA from its rows. The V and J calls, along with clone size, are taken from TCRdb and not from the paper's own processing. This sample has hundreds of thousands of distinct CDR3 sequences in its table, and 15% to 20% of those were observed once. Approximately 20% of the sample lies in the top ten.

For this clonotype: Its antigen target is currently unknown. Qualities for individual bases were not recorded, and no much larger clone is one base off.

The investigation overall reported the following: In validation, the model predicted progression to ophthalmopathy with just under 71% sensitivity and less than 75% specificity, a median of 6.5 months before onset. Blood samples also contained most of the expanded thyroid clonotypes (frequency above 0.001), which suggests that blood repertoires may reflect thyroid immune responses. Sample size was not statistically predetermined, and investigators were not blinded to group allocation. A model built on a 13 V-J signature distinguished ophthalmopathy from stable hyperthyroidism, reaching 85% to 90% sensitivity and 81.08% specificity in cross-validation and 80%/75% in testing.

Stable Graves' hyperthyroidism was defined as no progression to ophthalmopathy during 18 months of follow-up. The hyperthyroidism patients were between 18 and 65 years old and newly diagnosed, with a disease duration of less than 2 months. Exclusion was applied to patients with uncontrolled infections, other autoimmune diseases, pregnancy or lactation. Diagnoses were based on clinical symptoms, serum thyroxine and TRAb, thyroid ultrasound and orbital computed tomography. Ficoll-Paque density gradient centrifugation was used to isolate PBMCs from around 10 ml of fresh peripheral blood. Total RNA was extracted with Trizol reagent, and quality was checked on an Agilent 2100 Bioanalyzer. The CDR3 spans 15 residues, from the cysteine through the phenylalanine. Only the CDR3 region is kept as DNA, spanning 45 bases read in frame from base 1. The germline V gene encodes CDR1 SGHRS and CDR2 YFSETQ. Between the V and J ends, shortened by 4 bases and 4 bases respectively, the junction contains 17 bases.

Rearrangement joined TRBV5-1 to TRBJ1-2, with a weak D call of TRBD1 (6 bases match). The specimen was blood. This clonotype was sampled from a woman aged 18-29 years with Graves' hyperthyroidism. CDR3 loop: CASSPDSGEVYGYTF. Here is the DNA: TGCGCCAGCAGCCCCGACTCAGGGGAGGTCTATGGCTACACCTTC.